The 18 T cell receptor beta chains below were found in one sample sequenced in a study of blood T cells in healthy people across ages. PCR was performed a second time for about 7 to 11 cycles using a sample-barcoded 5' primer and a J-beta primer mix. One entry per CDR3 protein results from TCRdb running MiXCR on the 5' RACE reads. The repertoire includes more than 650,000 distinct CDR3 sequences, 22% of them detected once, and around a fifth sits in the top ten. The sequencing sample was made of blood. These receptors were obtained from a man between 65 and 85 years old in good health.

The chain links TRBV5-1 to TRBJ2-3, with 7 positions matching TRBD1. Germline V gene sequence: CDR1 SGHRS, CDR2 YFSETQ. This CDR3 region has 15 residues. V was pared by 3 bases and J by 5 bases, with 9 bases of the junction left unmatched. CDR3 sequence (DNA): TGCGCCAGCAGCTCCACAGGGGCCATGGGAGATACGCAGTATTTT. Residues: CASSSTGAMGDTQYF. The full variable domain, with the rest looked up from reference TRBV5-1 and TRBJ2-3, is KAGVTQTPRYLIKTRGQQVTLSCSPISGHRSVSWYQQTPGQGLQFLFEYFSETQRNKGNFPGRFSGRQFSNSRSEMNVSTLELGDSALYLCASSSTGAMGDTQYFGPGTRLTVL.

V usage is TRBV2 and J usage is TRBJ2-5; no definite D call. Germline assignment: CDR1 SNHLY and CDR2 FYNNEI. The CDR3 length is 13 residues. The V and J ends lost 6 bases and 5 bases respectively, with 13 bases between them. Here the CDR3 reads CASSLSLWETQYF. CDR3 DNA sequence: TGTGCCAGCAGCCTATCGCTATGGGAGACCCAGTACTTC.

This clonotype was found a few times. The chain couples TRBV5-1 to TRBJ2-4; the D is unclear. This CDR3 region has 15 residues. CDR1 is SGHRS, CDR2 YFSETQ, per germline. Trimming pared 1 base from V and 2 bases from J, leaving 10 bases between. The CDR3 coding sequence is TGCGCCAGCAGCTTGAGCCTGGGGACCAAAAACATTCAGTACTTC. This sequence encodes CASSLSLGTKNIQYF.

This clonotype has a handful of counts. The rearrangement uses TRBV4-1 and TRBJ2-7; D is perhaps TRBD1 (6 bases). Gene TRBJ2-5 matches the end of the DNA better, so the J call may be wrong. The CDR3 covers 16 residues. CDR1 is MGHRA and CDR2 is YSYEKL in the germline V gene. The CDR3 reads CASSQSLDRSWETQYF. As DNA, the CDR3 is TGCGCCAGCAGCCAATCGCTTGACAGGAGCTGGGAGACCCAGTACTTC.

This clonotype was seen only a few times. J is TRBJ2-7 and V is TRBV6-6, with 10 positions matching TRBD2. The junction had 5 bases not matched to a gene; V was cut back by 2 bases and J by 4 bases. The CDR3 has 15 amino acids. Germline loops: CDR1 MNHNY, CDR2 SVGAGI (reference sequence). CDR3 bases: TGTGCCAGCAGTTACGTGAGCGGGGGGGCATACGAGCAGTACTTC. Its protein product is CASSYVSGGAYEQYF.

J is TRBJ2-4 and V is TRBV27, with D hard to call. Germline V gives CDR1 MNHEY, CDR2 SMNVEV (reference sequence). With 3 bases removed from V and 1 base from J, the gap between germline ends came to 10 bases. This CDR3 contains 15 residues. CDR3 residues: CASSFSSVAKNIQYF. The CDR3 DNA is TGTGCCAGCAGTTTTAGTAGTGTGGCCAAAAACATTCAGTACTTC.

The V call is TRBV20-1, the J call TRBJ2-3, with D possibly being TRBD2 (6 bases). Germline V gene sequence: CDR1 DFQATT, CDR2 SNEGSKA (reference sequence). This CDR3 contains 13 residues. The V gene lost 5 bases and the J gene lost 0 bases, with 9 bases spanning the gap. CDR3: CSAYGGSTDTQYF. CDR3 DNA sequence: TGCAGTGCTTACGGGGGAAGCACAGATACGCAGTATTTT.

Notes on this clonotype: A single base separates this from a much larger clone, so it may be a read error. The V gene is TRBV28, the J gene TRBJ1-5, with TRBD1 matching over 7 bases. CDR3 length: 13 residues. Germline V gives CDR1 MDHEN, CDR2 SYDVKM. Here the CDR3 DNA reads TGTGCCAGCAGTGCCCAGGGGGGCCAGCCCCATCATTTT. Translation gives CASSAQGGQPHHF.

This clonotype was counted a few times. This chain joins TRBV15 and TRBJ2-7; D remains unclear. The J call is in doubt because the DNA end fits TRBJ2-5 better. The CDR3 runs 16 residues. Germline V gene lookup returns CDR1 LNHNV and CDR2 YYDKDF (reference sequence). CDR3 in DNA: TGTGCCACCAGCGCGAGAGGACCGTCCAACCAAGAGACCCAGTACTTC. Protein sequence: CATSARGPSNQETQYF.

The CDR3 spells CASSPAGGPYNEQFF. In DNA, the CDR3 is TGCGCCAGCAGCCCAGCGGGGGGACCTTACAATGAGCAGTTCTTC. The chain combines TRBV5-1 with TRBJ2-1; 9 bases agree with TRBD2. J gave up 4 bases and V 4 bases, and 6 bases lay outside the gene matches. Germline V lookup: CDR1 SGHRS, CDR2 YFSETQ. The CDR3 consists of 15 residues.

This clonotype was picked up a small number of times. The chain links TRBV6-5 to TRBJ2-7; possibly TRBD2 for D (6 bases). The CDR3 runs 15 residues. The germline V gene has CDR1 MNHEY and CDR2 SVGAGI. Trimming cost V 5 bases and J 3 bases, with 17 bases left between them. The CDR3 DNA reads TGTGCCAGCAGTCGTCGTGGCGGGGCTTACTACGAGCAGTACTTC. It codes for CASSRRGGAYYEQYF.

A few counts support this clonotype. V usage is TRBV27 and J usage is TRBJ2-1; TRBD2 aligns across 11 bases. The CDR3 loop spans 16 amino acids. Germline V lookup: CDR1 MNHEY, CDR2 SMNVEV (reference sequence). V was pared by 6 bases and J by 5 bases, with 9 bases of the junction left unmatched. The CDR3 DNA reads as TGTGCCAGCAGATTAAGGCCTAGCGGGAGGAACAATGAGCAGTTCTTC. Its translation: CASRLRPSGRNNEQFF.

This clonotype was seen more than once but under ten times. This chain joins TRBV20-1 and TRBJ2-1, with 9 nucleotides matching TRBD1. This CDR3 comprises 15 residues. Trimming at V came to 6 bases and at J to 7 bases, leaving 13 bases not matched to a gene. The germline gives CDR1 DFQATT, CDR2 SNEGSKA (reference sequence). The CDR3: CSAPARDRVANEQFF. CDR3 coding DNA: TGCAGTGCCCCGGCCCGGGACAGGGTGGCAAATGAGCAGTTCTTC.

This clonotype was seen a few times. This rearrangement joins TRBV6-5 to TRBJ1-1; possibly TRBD1 for D (6 bases). From germline, CDR1 is MNHEY and CDR2 SVGAGI. Trimming removed 6 bases at V and 6 bases at J, with 17 bases between. The CDR3 contains 14 residues. CDR3 amino acids: CASSPQGVRPEAFF. Written as DNA, the CDR3 is TGTGCCAGCAGCCCACAGGGAGTGAGACCTGAAGCTTTCTTT.

This chain connects TRBV6-5 to TRBJ2-7; D gene unclear. The germline CDR1 and CDR2 sequences are MNHEY and SVGAGI. Trimming cost V 7 bases and J 1 base, with 11 bases left between them. The CDR3 sequence is 13 residues long. CDR3 DNA sequence: TGTGCCAGCACCGACCTCAGTTCCTACGAGCAGTACGTC. It yields the protein CASTDLSSYEQYV.

This clonotype was counted between two and nine times. The genes are TRBV3-1 and TRBJ2-5; D gene uncertain. V lost 0 bases and J lost 9, with 8 bases in between. The CDR3 has 12 amino acids. The V gene's germline CDR1 is LGHDT and CDR2 YNNKEL (reference sequence). The CDR3 is CASSQDWWAQYF. CDR3 in DNA: TGTGCCAGCAGCCAAGATTGGTGGGCCCAGTACTTC.

This clonotype occurred many times. J is TRBJ1-6 and V is TRBV18; TRBD1 agrees at 9 bases. Trimming at V came to 4 bases and at J to 8 bases, leaving 3 bases not matched to a gene. The CDR3 is 14 residues long. Germline V gene lookup returns CDR1 KGHSH and CDR2 LQKENI. The CDR3 DNA reads as TGTGCCAGCTCACAACAGGGGGCCGATTCACCCCTCCACTTT. This encodes CASSQQGADSPLHF.

The V call is TRBV7-2, the J call TRBJ1-4; 9 bases agree with TRBD1. Germline assignment: CDR1 SGHTA and CDR2 FQGNSA. CDR3 size: 15 residues. J lost 6 bases, V lost 2 bases, and 4 bases had no gene match. The CDR3 DNA reads TGTGCCAGCAGCTTACTGGGACAGGGCTATGAAAAACTGTTTTTT. Protein product: CASSLLGQGYEKLFF.